A selection of T cell receptor beta chains follows, all from one sample in a study of T cells after yellow fever vaccination. One entry per CDR3 protein results from TCRdb running MiXCR on the 5' RACE reads. Of 300,000 or so distinct CDR3 sequences listed, roughly 6.8% are singletons. The starting material was PBMCs, obtained approximately 47 days after the first yellow fever vaccination. The receptors shown here come from a man aged 18 to 30 who received the YFV17D yellow fever vaccine. Each CDR3 is given with its conserved first and last residue. A D gene is named only where the DNA matches it firmly. Not every row has a clone size; where given, it reads once, few, many or a size class.

.	few	TRBV6-5	TRBJ2-7	CASSYSVGHLYEQYF	TGTGCCAGCAGTTACTCGGTAGGACACCTCTACGAGCAGTACTTC
.	.	TRBV28	TRBJ1-1	CASTQGPGAFF	TGTGCCAGCACCCAGGGCCCTGGCGCTTTCTTT
.	few	TRBV7-6	TRBJ1-5	CASSLGSAGQPQHF	TGTGCCAGCAGCTTAGGGTCCGCTGGGCAGCCCCAGCATTTT
.	.	TRBV4-1	TRBJ1-2	CASSQDIPQGYTF	TGCGCCAGCAGCCAAGATATCCCACAGGGCTACACCTTC
.	few	TRBV20-1	TRBJ2-7	CSARTGSPYEQYF	TGCAGTGCTAGAACAGGGTCCCCCTACGAGCAGTACTTC
.	.	TRBV29-1	TRBJ2-5	CSVGSRVREETQYF	TGCAGCGTTGGCTCCAGGGTCAGGGAGGAGACCCAGTACTTC
TRBD2	.	TRBV5-1	TRBJ2-5	CASHGRASGVETQYF	TGCGCCAGCCACGGTCGGGCTAGCGGGGTAGAGACCCAGTACTTC
TRBD1	.	TRBV7-2	TRBJ1-2	CASSFGTGVAYGYTF	TGTGCCAGCAGCTTCGGGACAGGGGTGGCCTATGGCTACACCTTC
.	many	TRBV12-3/TRBV12-4	TRBJ2-2	CASTSTGNTGELFF	TGTGCCAGCACCTCGACCGGGAACACCGGGGAGCTGTTTTTT
TRBD2	few	TRBV7-2	TRBJ2-7	CASSLFSGGIYEQYF	TGTGCCAGCAGCTTATTTAGCGGGGGCATCTACGAGCAGTACTTC
.	few	TRBV2	TRBJ1-2	CASRPGRANYGYTF	TGTGCCAGCAGACCCGGAAGGGCTAACTATGGCTACACCTTC
TRBD1	many	TRBV7-6	TRBJ2-5	CASSKQGETQYF	TGTGCCAGCAGCAAACAGGGGGAGACCCAGTACTTC
.	few	TRBV19	TRBJ2-5	CASSMASLETQYF	TGTGCCAGTAGTATGGCTAGCTTGGAGACCCAGTACTTC
TRBD1	few	TRBV3-1	TRBJ1-1	CASSLGQGEDTEAFF	TGTGCCAGCAGCCTGGGCCAGGGGGAGGACACTGAAGCTTTCTTT
.	once	TRBV15	TRBJ1-5	CATSRDLMGDRPQHF	TGTGCCACCAGCAGAGATCTTATGGGAGATAGACCCCAGCATTTT
.	.	TRBV20-1	TRBJ1-5	CSASRQEGNQPQHF	TGCAGTGCTTCACGACAGGAAGGCAATCAGCCCCAGCATTTT
.	few	TRBV7-2	TRBJ2-5	CASSFPSGETQYF	TGTGCCAGCAGCTTTCCGTCGGGGGAGACCCAGTACTTC
.	many	TRBV6-6	TRBJ1-1	CASSYEIYTEAFF	TGTGCCAGCAGTTATGAGATTTACACTGAAGCTTTCTTT
.	few	TRBV11-1	TRBJ2-4	CASSLGGTYLGTKNIQYF	TGTGCCAGCAGCTTAGGTGGCACCTACCTCGGGACCAAAAACATTCAGTACTTC
.	.	TRBV20-1	TRBJ2-1	CSARSWGEQFF	TGCAGTGCTAGGTCGTGGGGTGAGCAGTTCTTC
TRBD1	.	TRBV19	TRBJ1-1	CASSVHRGLNTEAFF	TGTGCCAGTAGTGTCCACAGGGGTCTGAACACTGAAGCTTTCTTT
.	many	TRBV28	TRBJ2-1	CASSLLRLSYNEQFF	TGTGCCAGCAGTTTACTAAGACTATCCTACAATGAGCAGTTCTTC
.	.	TRBV29-1	TRBJ2-6	CSVGLPGPGANVLTF	TGCAGCGTTGGGTTGCCAGGGCCTGGGGCCAACGTCCTGACTTTC
.	few	TRBV20-1	TRBJ2-1	CSARGVGGPSYNEQFF	TGCAGTGCTAGGGGGGTGGGGGGACCCTCCTACAATGAGCAGTTCTTC
.	.	TRBV7-2	TRBJ2-5	CASSLDLGYHQETQYF	TGTGCCAGCAGCTTAGATTTAGGGTACCACCAAGAGACCCAGTACTTC
.	many	TRBV15	TRBJ2-1	CATSSAGDSNEQFF	TGTGCCACGTCCTCAGCCGGGGATTCCAATGAGCAGTTCTTC
TRBD2	.	TRBV15	TRBJ2-1	CATSRGGLAGQEQFF	TGTGCCACCAGCAGGGGAGGACTAGCGGGGCAGGAGCAGTTCTTC
.	many	TRBV18	TRBJ2-7	CASSPGVGPYEQYF	TGTGCCAGCTCACCAGGGGTGGGTCCCTACGAGCAGTACTTC
.	many	TRBV7-3	TRBJ2-2	CASSPRNTGELFF	TGTGCCAGCAGCCCCCGGAACACCGGGGAGCTGTTTTTT
.	many	TRBV5-1	TRBJ2-5	CASSARGTMETQYF	TGCGCCAGCAGCGCCCGGGGGACAATGGAGACCCAGTACTTC
.	.	TRBV11-2	TRBJ2-3	CASSYRERRDTQYF	TGTGCCAGCAGCTACAGGGAACGGAGAGATACGCAGTATTTT
TRBD2	few	TRBV20-1	TRBJ2-1	CSASGGGAYNEQFF	TGCAGTGCTAGCGGCGGGGGGGCTTACAATGAGCAGTTCTTC
TRBD1	.	TRBV2	TRBJ2-2	CASSRDRGITGELFF	TGTGCCAGCAGTAGAGACAGGGGGATCACCGGGGAGCTGTTTTTT
TRBD1	few	TRBV5-1	TRBJ2-2	CASSLPGTGTVGELFF	TGCGCCAGCAGCTTGCCTGGGACAGGGACGGTCGGGGAGCTGTTTTTT
TRBD2	.	TRBV7-9	TRBJ2-5	CASSRTRQETQYF	TGTGCCAGCAGCCGGACTAGACAAGAGACCCAGTACTTC
.	.	TRBV4-1	TRBJ2-5	CASSQVDSKTQYF	TGCGCCAGCAGCCAAGTAGATTCGAAGACCCAGTACTTC